These T cell receptor beta chains were read from a single sample in a study of blood T cell repertoires in COVID-19. Measured with immunoSEQ multiplex PCR; TCRdb has only the in-frame clones, and not every one. The data show under 250,000 clones, about 79% seen once. The source material was peripheral blood. These receptors were collected from a man aged 45-65 years with active or convalescent COVID-19. CDR3s leave out the opening cysteine and the closing phenylalanine or tryptophan.

V gene: TRBV18
CDR3 protein: ASSPGLNTEAF

V gene: TRBV5-4
CDR3 protein: ASGRGAGGVVVYEQY

V gene: TRBV6-5
CDR3 protein: ASSYLPPDTQY

V gene: TRBV2
CDR3 protein: ASSVQGINTEAF

V gene: TRBV27
CDR3 protein: ASRRTGYIYGYT

V gene: TRBV20-1
CDR3 protein: SARGRIEAF

V gene: TRBV5-1
CDR3 protein: ASRQGQGMGLYGYT

V gene: TRBV3-1/TRBV3-2
CDR3 protein: ASSLGLVGATGEQF

V gene: TRBV2
CDR3 protein: ASSVTEPDGTQY

V gene: TRBV7-3
CDR3 protein: ASSLSGSLSTETQY

V gene: TRBV2
CDR3 protein: ASKRPGTVRYGYT

V gene: TRBV18
CDR3 protein: ASSSLQGIEAF

V gene: TRBV6-5
CDR3 protein: ASRLGGATNEKLF

V gene: TRBV7-9
CDR3 protein: ASSLLQQAYNEQF

V gene: TRBV19
CDR3 protein: ASKRFQGQGGGYT

V gene: TRBV3-1/TRBV3-2
CDR3 protein: ASSPSRHNEQF

V gene: TRBV7-8
CDR3 protein: ASSFWVAGQETQY

V gene: TRBV7-3
CDR3 protein: ASSYSGGGTDTQY

V gene: TRBV19
CDR3 protein: ASLRSFGSNQPQH

V gene: TRBV15
CDR3 protein: ATSRARGYNEQF

V gene: TRBV6-2/TRBV6-3
CDR3 protein: ASSRAGTAATNEKLF

V gene: TRBV19
CDR3 protein: ASSMEVLHNSPLH

V gene: TRBV18
CDR3 protein: ASSTSVVAGGETQY

V gene: TRBV27
CDR3 protein: ASSLMAGYPHEQY

V gene: TRBV7-2
CDR3 protein: ASSERTGGGYGYT

V gene: TRBV7-3
CDR3 protein: ASSPGGSGNTIY

V gene: TRBV18
CDR3 protein: ASSPFRTAGGNWEKLF

V gene: TRBV18
CDR3 protein: ASSPRSDNTGELF

V gene: TRBV11-2
CDR3 protein: ASGLPAGGFSETQY

V gene: TRBV6-1
CDR3 protein: ASSEAKGEETQY

V gene: TRBV5-1
CDR3 protein: ASSFSGGPYNEQF

V gene: TRBV4-3
CDR3 protein: ASSQDLRGLREKLF

V gene: TRBV19
CDR3 protein: ASREILRDRNSPLH

V gene: TRBV28
CDR3 protein: ASSWTLSYEQY

V gene: TRBV18
CDR3 protein: ASSLPTGYRNTEAF

V gene: TRBV18
CDR3 protein: ASSPDSGSLWNEQF

V gene: TRBV5-8
CDR3 protein: ASIAGTGTYNEQF

V gene: TRBV7-2
CDR3 protein: ASSSRTVLNSPLH

V gene: TRBV4-1
CDR3 protein: ASSQGMMDRGGTEAF

V gene: TRBV3-1/TRBV3-2
CDR3 protein: ASSQGGLNQPQH

V gene: TRBV6-2/TRBV6-3
CDR3 protein: ASSYSSQGNYGYT

V gene: TRBV12-3/TRBV12-4
CDR3 protein: ASSLGTPGTQY

V gene: TRBV19
CDR3 protein: ASSPDIPKGYT

V gene: TRBV7-2
CDR3 protein: ASSFGRGPTEAF

V gene: TRBV4-1
CDR3 protein: ASSQEARASSYNSPLH

V gene: TRBV6-4
CDR3 protein: ASSVEAYTGELF

V gene: TRBV19
CDR3 protein: ASSIGGGYT

V gene: TRBV5-1
CDR3 protein: ASTDSQETQY

V gene: TRBV5-1
CDR3 protein: ASSNGQVGNEQF

V gene: TRBV29-1
CDR3 protein: SVEGFMGQSYTEAF

V gene: TRBV5-6
CDR3 protein: ASSLEGSQPQH

V gene: TRBV9
CDR3 protein: ASSVGGNGGNTIY

V gene: TRBV4-1
CDR3 protein: ASSQAPSGDTQY

V gene: TRBV9
CDR3 protein: ASSRRSTLPGNEQF

V gene: TRBV28
CDR3 protein: ASSLLQGTLNTEAF